This T cell receptor beta chain is drawn from a study of OX40 agonist ivuxolimab in advanced cancers. Study at large: The patients got ivuxolimab, which is an agonistic anti-OX40 (CD134) antibody. With a range of roughly 20 to 90, age averaged roughly 60 years, and 70% to 85% were male. 30% to 40% of patients had received prior checkpoint inhibitor therapy.

Autoimmune disease history or systemic immunosuppression barred patients. This table comes from immunoSEQ multiplex PCR, and its TCRdb copy is limited to in-frame clones, with some not included. Here the sample spans some 64,000 clones, 88% being singletons. The input for sequencing was CD4+ or CD8+ T cells sorted from blood, taken in a trial of the OX40 agonist ivuxolimab. This receptor was taken from an adult with an advanced solid tumor such as melanoma, head and neck, liver or kidney cancer.

This CDR3 is CASSLYPSTDTQYF. CDR3 in DNA: TGTGCCAGCAGTTTATACCCCTCCACAGATACGCAGTATTTT. This chain connects TRBV27 to TRBJ2-3; D unresolved. This CDR3 has 14 residues. Trimming shortened V by 1 base and J by 2 bases, and 7 bases separated the two germline ends. From germline, CDR1 is MNHEY and CDR2 SMNVEV (reference sequence).